This T cell receptor (beta chain) was sequenced during a study of beta chain features in type 1 diabetes. The study's findings and limits: Possible PCR preference for shorter templates applied equally to patients and controls.

After removal of 3 bases from V and 8 bases from J, the junction contained 2 bases not matched to a gene. Per germline, CDR1 SGHTA and CDR2 FQGNSA. The length of the CDR3 is 14 residues. A remark on this clone: What it binds is unknown.

Every bit of the isolated RNA underwent reverse transcription, so sequencing read expressed TCRB transcripts. The table came from immunoSEQ multiplex PCR; TCRdb's copy has only in-frame clones and leaves some out. In the table there are fewer than 30,000 clones, 60% to 80% of which are singletons. Material for sequencing was Tregs from blood. The TCR originated in a woman between 40 and 55 years old in good health. The V call is TRBV7-2, the J call TRBJ1-6, with 9 nucleotides matching TRBD1. For the CDR3, the DNA is TGTGCCAGCAGCTTCCGGACAGGGGATTCACCCCTCCACTTT. Residues: CASSFRTGDSPLHF.